This record covers a single T cell receptor beta chain. Its antigen is as yet unknown. An end of the junction differs from the germline gene, which may be a read error. From the RT-PCR reads, TCRdb called clonotypes with MiXCR, one entry per CDR3 protein. This sample has some 500,000 distinct CDR3 sequences, with over 10% found just once. These data originate in a study of response to subunit inactivated influenza vaccine. Looked up from germline, CDR1 is KGHSH and CDR2 is LQKENI. There are 17 residues in the CDR3. Study observations and caveats: Authors suggested each seasonal flu vaccination may recruit only limited numbers of new T cells.

V and J are TRBV18 and TRBJ2-1; 9 bases line up with TRBD2. Here the sequenced sample was PBMCs from blood, taken roughly 47 days after vaccination. This receptor was identified in a man between 45 and 60 years old who received an inactivated influenza vaccine. CDR3 residues: CASSPLGLSGRYSEQFF. CDR3 DNA sequence: TGTGCCAGCTCACCATTGGGTTTGAGCGGGAGGTACAGTGAGCAGTTCTTC.